The TCR beta chain under discussion was sequenced for a study of blood T cell repertoires in COVID-19. The method was immunoSEQ multiplex PCR; TCRdb's version includes in-frame clones alone and lacks a portion of them. Of roughly 500,000 clones in the sample, approximately 86% were seen once. This CDR3 comprises 14 residues. Per germline, CDR1 SQVTM and CDR2 ANQGSEA. Trimming pared 2 bases from V and 3 bases from J, leaving 11 bases between. The chain recombines TRBV29-1 with TRBJ2-1; TRBD2 might be the D (6 bases). The source material was PBMCs or T cells enriched from blood (not recorded which). The receptor was derived from a woman aged 60-70 years who had recovered from COVID-19. The CDR3 region is CSVERGASYNEQFF. CDR3 coding DNA: TGCAGCGTTGAACGCGGGGCCAGCTACAATGAGCAGTTCTTC.